A single T cell receptor beta chain is shown here with its context. Antigen specificity is unknown. Sample-barcoded 5' priming and a J-beta primer mix drove a second PCR of 7 to 11 cycles. Each cDNA was tagged by a template-switch adaptor containing 12 random nucleotides. Each CDR3 protein gets one entry after TCRdb re-called the 5' RACE reads with MiXCR. Seen here are about a million distinct CDR3 sequences, roughly two fifths observed once, and the top ten hold roughly 14%. The data were obtained in a study of blood T cells in healthy people across ages. General study points: More naive CD4+ cells and higher diversity marked long-lived donors relative to aged donors.

The ends were cut back, 0 bases at V and 1 base at J, with 7 bases in the middle. Germline V CDR1 and CDR2: LGHDT, YNNKEL (reference sequence). This CDR3 is built from 15 residues. Material for sequencing was blood. This rearrangement joins TRBV3-1 to TRBJ2-4; no clear D. This TCR was sampled from a man between 18 and 35 years old in good health. CDR3 in DNA: TGTGCCAGCAGCCAAGATAGGGTTGCCAAAAACATTCAGTACTTC. Encoded protein: CASSQDRVAKNIQYF.